What follows is one TCR beta chain and its context. The data were obtained in a study of blood T cell repertoires in COVID-19. About the study: Acute-phase and convalescent COVID-19 samples originated in the United States, Italy and Spain. Sample material is recorded as cDNA or gDNA derived from T cells, B-cell-depleted T cells, or PBMCs.

Participants came from fewer than 25 US areas, aged roughly 18 to 90 years. Germline loops: CDR1 WSHSY, CDR2 SAAADI. The V segment lost 6 bases and the J segment 4 bases; nucleotides outside the gene matches: 11. This CDR3 contains 16 residues. As originally analysed: Estimation of nucleated cell counts relied on the amplification of reference gene primers. TCRdb keeps only in-frame clones here, not all; method: immunoSEQ multiplex PCR. The V and J calls and clone size are taken from that table; D and trimming were inferred from the DNA. Of about 170,000 clones detected, 89% appear once; the ten largest clones hold around 0.77%.

The receptor's source is a woman younger than 30 who had recovered from COVID-19. V gene TRBV10-2 combines with J gene TRBJ2-2; 7 positions agree with TRBD1. The specimen sequenced was PBMCs or T cells enriched from blood (not recorded which). This chain's CDR3 is CASSVRQGVGTGELFF. DNA for the CDR3: TGCGCCAGCAGCGTACGGCAGGGGGTAGGCACCGGGGAGCTGTTTTTT.